The TCR beta chain under discussion was sequenced for a study of cytomegalovirus exposure and HLA in healthy donors. With regard to this clone: What it recognizes is unknown.

The length of the CDR3 is 13 residues. Germline V gene lookup returns CDR1 SGHNT and CDR2 YYREEE (reference sequence). V lost 1 base and J lost 7, with 12 bases in between. Study-level results: Certain sequence variants were highly shared and formed a cluster, and this cluster was likely a sequencing artifact. As a later analysis revealed, the rate of TCR association differed by HLA locus, with DRB1 most and HLA-C fewest. In a later analysis, common viral pathogens appeared linked to several of the most significant clusters. Earlier results showed most TCR beta V segments being productive about 87% or about 30% of the time.

The PCR used 60 Vbeta and 13 Jbeta primers. The method was immunoSEQ multiplex PCR; TCRdb's version includes in-frame clones alone and lacks a portion of them. Of roughly 150,000 clones listed, roughly 85% are singletons. J is TRBJ2-7 and V is TRBV5-4; a weak D match, TRBD1 (5 bases). The receptor was derived from a male donor in good health and CMV-seronegative. Material: PBMCs. The CDR3 DNA is TGTGCCAGCAGCTTGCTACAGGCCGTGGAGCAGTACTTC. Amino acid sequence: CASSLLQAVEQYF.